The rows below give T cell receptor beta chains drawn from one sample of a study of CD8 T cells in ankylosing spondylitis. MiXCR, run by TCRdb on the 5' RACE reads, gives a single entry per CDR3 protein. The sample carries 650,000 to 800,000 distinct CDR3 sequences, 19% recorded once. The source material was blood, either unsorted or a sorted T cell fraction (not recorded which). The receptors were sampled from a male donor with ankylosing spondylitis. The CDR3 runs from the conserved cysteine through the conserved F or W. A D gene is named only where the DNA matches it firmly. Size values are once, few and many counts, or a class for expanded clones, and some rows have none.

>few|.|TRBJ2-7|TRBV12-3/TRBV12-4
TGTGCCAGCAGTGGGGGGGAGCAGTACTTC
CASSGGEQYF
>.|.|TRBJ2-4|TRBV6-2/TRBV6-3
TGTGCCAGCAGTTACTCCGTAAACATTCAGTACTTC
CASSYSVNIQYF
>.|TRBD2|TRBJ2-5|TRBV7-9
TGTGCCAGCAGCTTAGCCGGACTAGCGGGGGCGGGAGAGACCCAGTACTTC
CASSLAGLAGAGETQYF
>.|.|TRBJ2-3|TRBV5-1
TGCGCCAGCAGCTTGGGGGGCGTACAGGGACCAAGCACAGATACGCAGTATTTT
CASSLGGVQGPSTDTQYF
>.|TRBD1|TRBJ1-2|TRBV7-9
TGTGCCAGCAGCTACGGACAGGTTCGTTTGCCTGGCTACACCTTC
CASSYGQVRLPGYTF
>few|.|TRBJ2-1|TRBV5-1
TGCGCCAGCAGCACGGACGGATACCTTTACAATGAGCAGTTCTTC
CASSTDGYLYNEQFF
>.|TRBD2|TRBJ2-3|TRBV27
TGTGCCAGCAGTTCCGAAGCGGGAGGGATTGCAGATACGCAGTATTTT
CASSSEAGGIADTQYF
>few|TRBD1|TRBJ2-7|TRBV7-8
TGTGCCAGCAGCTTTTCCCGGGACAGAACCTACGAGCAGTACTTC
CASSFSRDRTYEQYF
>.|TRBD1|TRBJ2-7|TRBV18
TGTGCCAGCTCACCTTTGGGACAGGGGAGCTACGAGCAGTACTTC
CASSPLGQGSYEQYF
>.|.|TRBJ1-6|TRBV6-1
TGTGCCAGCAGGGCACGCGACCAGGGGAATTCACCCCTCCACTTT
CASRARDQGNSPLHF
>.|.|TRBJ1-1|TRBV11-2
TGTGCCAGCGGACCCGGCTCAGGGGAAAAAGCTTTCTTT
CASGPGSGEKAFF
>few|.|TRBJ2-3|TRBV30
TGTGCCTGGTCGTGGGGCACAGATACGCAGTATTTT
CAWSWGTDTQYF
>few|TRBD2|TRBJ2-1|TRBV20-1
TGCAGTGCTGCCTTTGGGACTAGGGGCGGAAATGAGCAGTTCTTC
CSAAFGTRGGNEQFF
>few|.|TRBJ1-1|TRBV12-3/TRBV12-4
TGTGCCAGCAGACGAGCGGGCCCGAACACTGAAGCTTTCTTT
CASRRAGPNTEAFF
>.|.|TRBJ2-1|TRBV3-1
TGTGCCAGCAGCCATTCCCGCGGCCGAGCAGAGCAGTTCTTC
CASSHSRGRAEQFF
>.|.|TRBJ1-2|TRBV2
TGTGCCAGCAGTGAAGTGGGGGGAGCTAACTATGGCTACACCTTC
CASSEVGGANYGYTF
>few|.|TRBJ2-7|TRBV27
TGTGCCAGCAGTTTACAGGGGACCTTTTACGAGCAGTACTTC
CASSLQGTFYEQYF
>.|TRBD1|TRBJ1-2|TRBV20-1
TGCAGTGCCGAGGGACAGGGGCTTTACTATGGCTACACCTTC
CSAEGQGLYYGYTF
>.|.|TRBJ2-5|TRBV12-3/TRBV12-4
TGTGCCAGCAGTCCGCTTCAGGAGGGGGAGACCCAGTACTTC
CASSPLQEGETQYF
>.|.|TRBJ2-1|TRBV18
TGTGCCAGCTCACCACCAGGGATCTCCTACAATGAGCAGTTCTTC
CASSPPGISYNEQFF
>.|.|TRBJ1-1|TRBV10-3
TGTGCCATCAGTGAGAACCCTCCACGGGCTTTCTTT
CAISENPPRAFF
>.|TRBD2|TRBJ2-5|TRBV12-3/TRBV12-4
TGTGCCAGCAGTGTTAGCGGGGGCTCCCGTGAGACCCAGTACTTC
CASSVSGGSRETQYF
>.|.|TRBJ1-5|TRBV2
TGTGCCAGCAGTGAAGGCGCCAGCATAAGATATAGCAATCAGCCCCAGCATTTT
CASSEGASIRYSNQPQHF
>.|.|TRBJ1-2|TRBV9
TGTGCCAGCAGCCCCGAGCCGGGACGCATTAACTATGGCTACACCTTC
CASSPEPGRINYGYTF
>.|TRBD1|TRBJ2-7|TRBV12-3/TRBV12-4
TGTGCCAGCAGCCCGACAGGGGGCATCCACGAGCAGTACTTC
CASSPTGGIHEQYF
>.|TRBD1|TRBJ2-1|TRBV6-2/TRBV6-3
TGTGCCAGCAGTGCTCAGGGGGCGGGTGAGCAGTTCTTC
CASSAQGAGEQFF
>.|TRBD2|TRBJ2-1|TRBV11-1
TGTGCCAGCAGCTTTGTGGCTAGCGGGAGAATTGGGCTGTACAATGAGCAGTTCTTC
CASSFVASGRIGLYNEQFF
>.|TRBD1|TRBJ2-7|TRBV7-2
TGTGCCAGCAGCCCGGGACAGGGGGAGGGCGAGCAGTACTTC
CASSPGQGEGEQYF
>many|TRBD1|TRBJ2-7|TRBV20-1
TGCAGTGCTCTCGGGACAGGGAACCCTATCTACGAGCAGTACTTC
CSALGTGNPIYEQYF
>.|TRBD1|TRBJ1-1|TRBV25-1
TGTGCCAGCAGTGAACCAGGACAGGTTGAAGCTTTCTTT
CASSEPGQVEAFF
>few|.|TRBJ2-3|TRBV6-1
TGTGCCAGCAGCCTCGCCGGGGCGATAGATACGCAGTATTTT
CASSLAGAIDTQYF
>.|.|TRBJ1-4|TRBV18
TGTGCCAGCTCGCTCTCCCAGGGAGAAAAACTGTTTTTT
CASSLSQGEKLFF
>.|.|TRBJ2-1|TRBV5-4
TGTGCCAGCAGCTTGGGGCGGCGGTATGAGCAGTTCTTC
CASSLGRRYEQFF
>few|.|TRBJ2-7|TRBV7-9
TGTGCCAGCAGCTCGGACGGAATTCCCTACGAGCAGTACTTC
CASSSDGIPYEQYF
>many|.|TRBJ1-1|TRBV9
TGTGCCAGCAGCGGGGGGAGGACAGCCAACACTGAAGCTTTCTTT
CASSGGRTANTEAFF
>few|TRBD1|TRBJ1-5|TRBV6-1
TGTGCCAGCAGTCCTCAGGGGGCCTATAGCAATCAGCCCCAGCATTTT
CASSPQGAYSNQPQHF
>few|.|TRBJ2-2|TRBV6-5
TGTGCCAGCAGTAACAAGAACACCGGGGAGCTGTTTTTT
CASSNKNTGELFF
>.|TRBD1|TRBJ1-1|TRBV9
TGTGCCAGCAGCGTCAACCCCTCAGGGGGTGGGGACACTGAAGCTTTCTTT
CASSVNPSGGGDTEAFF
>many|TRBD2|TRBJ2-3|TRBV12-3/TRBV12-4
TGTGCCAGCAGCCGGACTAGCGGGATCCATACGCAGTATTTT
CASSRTSGIHTQYF
>.|TRBD2|TRBJ2-2|TRBV6-1
TGTGCCAGCAGTAATCCTTCGGGGGGTGGGACCGGGGAGCTGTTTTTT
CASSNPSGGGTGELFF
>many|.|TRBJ1-6|TRBV20-1
TGCAGTGCTAGAGATAGGGCGTATAATTCACCCCTCCACTTT
CSARDRAYNSPLHF
>few|TRBD2|TRBJ2-1|TRBV5-6
TGTGCCAGCAGCCGAGCGGGATACAATGAGCAGTTCTTC
CASSRAGYNEQFF
>many|.|TRBJ2-3|TRBV6-2/TRBV6-3
TGTGCCAGCAGTCTCTACCCAACAGATACGCAGTATTTT
CASSLYPTDTQYF
>.|.|TRBJ2-5|TRBV29-1
TGCAGCGTTGAAGTCGGGGAGACCCAGTACTTC
CSVEVGETQYF
>few|TRBD2|TRBJ2-1|TRBV18
TGTGCCAGCTCACCTTCCAATACCAGCGGGAGGGCGGGTTACAATGAGCAGTTCTTC
CASSPSNTSGRAGYNEQFF
>few|TRBD2|TRBJ2-1|TRBV24-1
TGTGCCACCAGTGATCCTAGCGGGGGGCTCGACAATGAGCAGTTCTTC
CATSDPSGGLDNEQFF
>.|TRBD1|TRBJ1-2|TRBV25-1
TGTGCCAGCAGTGAATTAGACAGGGAGGAGAGCGGCTACACCTTC
CASSELDREESGYTF
>few|.|TRBJ2-7|TRBV29-1
TGCAGCGCGGGTGGTGGGGGGTCATACGAGCAGTACTTC
CSAGGGGSYEQYF
>few|TRBD2|TRBJ2-2|TRBV29-1
TGCAGCGGCGTAGCGGGGAACACCGGGGAGCTGTTTTTT
CSGVAGNTGELFF
>many|.|TRBJ1-1|TRBV12-3/TRBV12-4
TGTGCCAGCAGCCCGTTTCAGATGAACACTGAAGCTTTCTTT
CASSPFQMNTEAFF
>.|.|TRBJ2-3|TRBV7-8
TGTGCCAGCAGCTTGGGCCGACTAGACACAGATACGCAGTATTTT
CASSLGRLDTDTQYF
>few|TRBD1|TRBJ2-7|TRBV7-9
TGTGCCAGCAGCTCCCCTGACAGGGCTCAAAGCTCCTACGAGCAGTACTTC
CASSSPDRAQSSYEQYF
>.|TRBD2|TRBJ2-1|TRBV10-3
TGTGCCATCAGTGAGGCGGGGGGGAGGGATGAGCAGTTCTTC
CAISEAGGRDEQFF
>.|.|TRBJ1-2|TRBV19
TGTGCCAGTAGAAAACAGGAAACCTATGGCTACACCTTC
CASRKQETYGYTF
>.|TRBD1|TRBJ1-4|TRBV2
TGTGCCAGCTGGACAGGGGCGAAACTGTTTTTT
CASWTGAKLFF
>.|TRBD1|TRBJ1-1|TRBV12-3/TRBV12-4
TGTGCCAGCAGTTTAGACATCCTGGACAGGGACACTGAAGCTTTCTTT
CASSLDILDRDTEAFF
>few|.|TRBJ2-2|TRBV12-3/TRBV12-4
TGTGCCAGCAGTTTCGAACCCGGGGAGCTGTTTTTT
CASSFEPGELFF
>few|.|TRBJ1-1|TRBV5-1
TGCGCCAGCAGCTTGGTGTCCGGGGCTCTGACTGAAGCTTTCTTT
CASSLVSGALTEAFF
>few|.|TRBJ1-1|TRBV18
TGTGCCAGCTCACTCTCGTTGGACACTGAAGCTTTCTTT
CASSLSLDTEAFF
>.|TRBD1|TRBJ2-1|TRBV7-7
TGTGCTAGCAGCGCAACAGGGGTTGAGGTCTACAATGAGCAGTTCTTC
CASSATGVEVYNEQFF